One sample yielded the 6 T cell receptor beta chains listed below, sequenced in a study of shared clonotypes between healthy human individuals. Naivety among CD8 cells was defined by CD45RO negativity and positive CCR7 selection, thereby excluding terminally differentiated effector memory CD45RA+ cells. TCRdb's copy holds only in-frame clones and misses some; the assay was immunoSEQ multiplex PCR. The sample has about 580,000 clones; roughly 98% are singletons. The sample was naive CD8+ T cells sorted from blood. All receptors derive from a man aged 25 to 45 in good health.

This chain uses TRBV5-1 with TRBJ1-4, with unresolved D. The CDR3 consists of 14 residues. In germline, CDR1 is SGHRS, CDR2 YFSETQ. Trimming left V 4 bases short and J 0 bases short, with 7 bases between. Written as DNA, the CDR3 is TGCGCCAGCAGCGAATACACAACTAATGAAAAACTGTTTTTT. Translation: CASSEYTTNEKLFF.

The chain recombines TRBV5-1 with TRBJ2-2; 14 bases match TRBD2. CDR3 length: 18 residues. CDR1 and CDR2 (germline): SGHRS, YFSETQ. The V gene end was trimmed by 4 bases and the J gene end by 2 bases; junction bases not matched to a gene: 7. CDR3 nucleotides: TGCGCCAGCAGCGAAGGGACTAGCGGGAGTTATAACACCGGGGAGCTGTTTTTT. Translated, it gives CASSEGTSGSYNTGELFF.

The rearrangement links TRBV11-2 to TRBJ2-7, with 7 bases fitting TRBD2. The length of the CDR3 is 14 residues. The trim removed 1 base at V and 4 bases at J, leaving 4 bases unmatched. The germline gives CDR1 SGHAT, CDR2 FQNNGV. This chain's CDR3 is CASSLGPSGYEQYF. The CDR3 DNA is TGTGCCAGCAGCTTAGGTCCTAGCGGTTACGAGCAGTACTTC.

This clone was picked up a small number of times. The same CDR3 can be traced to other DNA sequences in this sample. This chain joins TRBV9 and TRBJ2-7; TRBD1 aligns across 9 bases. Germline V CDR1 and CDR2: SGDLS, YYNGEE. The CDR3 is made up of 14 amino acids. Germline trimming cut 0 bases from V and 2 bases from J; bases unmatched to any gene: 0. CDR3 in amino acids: CASSVGTGAYEQYF. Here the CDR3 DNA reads TGTGCCAGCAGCGTAGGGACAGGGGCCTACGAGCAGTACTTC.

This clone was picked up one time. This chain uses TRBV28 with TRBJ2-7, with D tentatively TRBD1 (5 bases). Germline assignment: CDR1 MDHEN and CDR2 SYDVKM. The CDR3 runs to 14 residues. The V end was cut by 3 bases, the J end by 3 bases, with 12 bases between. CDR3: CASSFVQGDYEQYF. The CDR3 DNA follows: TGTGCCAGCAGTTTCGTTCAGGGCGACTACGAGCAGTACTTC.

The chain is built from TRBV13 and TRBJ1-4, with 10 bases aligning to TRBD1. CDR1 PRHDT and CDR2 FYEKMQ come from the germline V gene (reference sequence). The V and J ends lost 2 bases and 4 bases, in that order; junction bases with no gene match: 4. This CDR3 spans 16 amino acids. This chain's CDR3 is CASSLSGTGVNEKLFF. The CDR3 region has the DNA TGTGCCAGCAGCTTATCAGGGACAGGGGTTAATGAAAAACTGTTTTTT.